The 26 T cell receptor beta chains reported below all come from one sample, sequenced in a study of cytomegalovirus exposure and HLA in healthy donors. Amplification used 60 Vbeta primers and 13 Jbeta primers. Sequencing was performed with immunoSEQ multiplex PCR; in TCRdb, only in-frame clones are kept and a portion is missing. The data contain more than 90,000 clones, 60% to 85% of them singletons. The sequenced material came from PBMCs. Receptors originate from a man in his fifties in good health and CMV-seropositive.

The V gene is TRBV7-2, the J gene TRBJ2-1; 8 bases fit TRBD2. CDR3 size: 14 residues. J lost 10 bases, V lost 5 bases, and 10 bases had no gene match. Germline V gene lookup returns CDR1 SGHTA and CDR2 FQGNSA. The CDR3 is CASSALAVGGEQFF. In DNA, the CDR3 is TGTGCCAGCAGCGCACTAGCGGTAGGAGGGGAGCAGTTCTTC.

The CDR3 nucleotides are TGTGCCAGCAGCCGTGACTGGCTCCAGTACTTC. This translates into CASSRDWLQYF. This chain uses TRBV5-8 with TRBJ2-5, with D unresolved. V was trimmed by 4 bases and J by 10 bases, leaving 11 bases between them. The length of the CDR3 is 11 residues. The germline gives CDR1 SGHTS, CDR2 YDEGEE.

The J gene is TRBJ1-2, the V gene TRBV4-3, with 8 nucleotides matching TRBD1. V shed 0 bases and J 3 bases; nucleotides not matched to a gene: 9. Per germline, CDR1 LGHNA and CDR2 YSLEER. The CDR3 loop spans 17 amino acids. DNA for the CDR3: TGCGCCAGCAGCCAAGACACTCAGGGGGCAAGGTACTATGGCTACACCTTC. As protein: CASSQDTQGARYYGYTF.

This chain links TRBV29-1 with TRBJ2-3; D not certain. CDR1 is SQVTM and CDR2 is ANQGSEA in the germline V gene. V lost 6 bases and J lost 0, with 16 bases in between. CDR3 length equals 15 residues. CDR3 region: CSVTDVRGSTDTQYF. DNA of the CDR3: TGCAGCGTGACGGATGTTCGCGGTAGCACAGATACGCAGTATTTT.

CDR3 sequence (DNA): TGTGCCAGCTCCGCCACAGGAGATAGCAGAGCAATTCCCCAGCATTTT. Protein: CASSATGDSRAIPQHF. V is TRBV18 and J is TRBJ1-5; tentatively, D is TRBD1 (5 bases). This CDR3 has 16 residues. The germline gives CDR1 KGHSH, CDR2 LQKENI. V was clipped by 6 bases and J by 10 bases, with 25 bases between them.

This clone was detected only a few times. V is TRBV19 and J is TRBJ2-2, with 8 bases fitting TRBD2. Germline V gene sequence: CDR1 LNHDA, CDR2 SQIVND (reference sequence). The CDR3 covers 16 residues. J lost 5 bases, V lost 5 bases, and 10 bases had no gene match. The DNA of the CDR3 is TGTGCCAGTAGTCGCCGAGCTGGCGGGAGGACCGGGGAGCTGTTTTTT. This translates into CASSRRAGGRTGELFF.

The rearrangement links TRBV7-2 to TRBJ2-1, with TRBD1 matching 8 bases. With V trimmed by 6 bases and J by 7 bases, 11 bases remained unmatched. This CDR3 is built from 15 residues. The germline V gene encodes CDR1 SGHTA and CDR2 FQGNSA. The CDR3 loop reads CASRPDARDRNEQFF. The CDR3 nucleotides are TGTGCCAGCAGACCGGACGCCCGGGACAGGAATGAGCAGTTCTTC. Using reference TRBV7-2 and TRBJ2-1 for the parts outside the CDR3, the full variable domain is GAGVSQSPSNKVTEKGKDVELRCDPISGHTALYWYRQSLGQGLEFLIYFQGNSAPDKSGLPSDRFSAERTGGSVSTLTIQRTQQEDSAVYLCASRPDARDRNEQFFGPGTRLTVL.

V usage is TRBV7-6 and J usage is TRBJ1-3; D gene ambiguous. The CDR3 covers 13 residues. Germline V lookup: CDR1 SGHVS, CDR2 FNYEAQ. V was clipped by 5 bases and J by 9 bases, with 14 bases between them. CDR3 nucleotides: TGTGCCAGCAGCATCAGCCTCAGCGGCACCATATATTTT. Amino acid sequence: CASSISLSGTIYF. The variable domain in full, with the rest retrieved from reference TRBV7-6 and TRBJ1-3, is GAGVSQSPRYKVTKRGQDVALRCDPISGHVSLYWYRQALGQGPEFLTYFNYEAQQDKSGLPNDRFSAERPEGSISTLTIQRTEQRDSAMYRCASSISLSGTIYFGEGSWLTVV.

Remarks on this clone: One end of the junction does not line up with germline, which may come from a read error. The CDR3 loop is CSSSLERSEAFF. The CDR3 nucleotides read TGTTCCAGCAGCTTAGAACGGTCGGAAGCTTTCTTT. The V gene is TRBV7-9, the J gene TRBJ1-1; D is unresolved. From germline, CDR1 is SEHNR and CDR2 FQNEAQ (reference sequence). The CDR3 runs 12 residues.

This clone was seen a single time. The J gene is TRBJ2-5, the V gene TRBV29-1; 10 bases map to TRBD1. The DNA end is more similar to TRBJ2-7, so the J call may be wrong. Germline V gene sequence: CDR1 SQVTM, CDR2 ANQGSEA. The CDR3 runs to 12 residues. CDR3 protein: CSVRDRGAEQYF. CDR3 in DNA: TGCAGCGTCCGGGACAGGGGAGCCGAGCAGTACTTC.

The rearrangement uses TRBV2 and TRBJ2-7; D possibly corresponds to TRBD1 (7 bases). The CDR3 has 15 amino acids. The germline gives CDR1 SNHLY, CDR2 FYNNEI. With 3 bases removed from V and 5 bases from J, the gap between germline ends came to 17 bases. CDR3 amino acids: CASSDFSAGGNEQYF. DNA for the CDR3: TGTGCCAGCAGTGACTTTTCGGCAGGGGGGAACGAGCAGTACTTC.

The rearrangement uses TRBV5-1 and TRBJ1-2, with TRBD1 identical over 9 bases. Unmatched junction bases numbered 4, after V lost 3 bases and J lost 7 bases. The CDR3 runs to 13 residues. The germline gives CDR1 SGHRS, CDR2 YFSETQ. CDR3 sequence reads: CASSWTGDSGYTF. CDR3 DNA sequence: TGCGCCAGCAGCTGGACAGGGGATAGTGGCTACACCTTC. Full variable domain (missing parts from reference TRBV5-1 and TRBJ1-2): KAGVTQTPRYLIKTRGQQVTLSCSPISGHRSVSWYQQTPGQGLQFLFEYFSETQRNKGNFPGRFSGRQFSNSRSEMNVSTLELGDSALYLCASSWTGDSGYTFGSGTRLTVV.

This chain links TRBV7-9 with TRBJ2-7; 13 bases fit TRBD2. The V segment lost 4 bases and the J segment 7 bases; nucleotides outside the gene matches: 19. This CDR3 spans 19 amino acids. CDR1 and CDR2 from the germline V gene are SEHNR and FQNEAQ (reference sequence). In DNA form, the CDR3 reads TGTGCCAGCAGCTCCAACACCATCCCGGCGACTAGCGGGAGGTTTGAGCAGTACTTC. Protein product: CASSSNTIPATSGRFEQYF.

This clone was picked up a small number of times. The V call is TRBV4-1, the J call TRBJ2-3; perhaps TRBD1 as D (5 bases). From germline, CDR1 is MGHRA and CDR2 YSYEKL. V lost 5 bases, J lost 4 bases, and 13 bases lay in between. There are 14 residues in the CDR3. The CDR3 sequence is CASSSVGAADTQYF. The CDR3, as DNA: TGCGCCAGCAGCTCAGTAGGGGCTGCAGATACGCAGTATTTT.

The CDR3 protein is CAWSVPKGNRSPLHF. The CDR3 DNA follows: TGTGCCTGGAGTGTACCCAAAGGGAACAGGTCACCCCTCCACTTT. V is TRBV30 and J is TRBJ1-6, with D possibly TRBD1 on 5 matching bases. The CDR3 sequence is 15 residues long. V was pared by 0 bases and J by 10 bases, with 16 bases between. Germline V gives CDR1 GTSNPN, CDR2 SVGIG (reference sequence).

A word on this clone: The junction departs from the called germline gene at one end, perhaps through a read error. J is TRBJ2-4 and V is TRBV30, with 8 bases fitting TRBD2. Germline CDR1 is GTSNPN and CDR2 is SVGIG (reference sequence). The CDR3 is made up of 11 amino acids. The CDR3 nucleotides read TGTGCCTGGAGAAGATTAGCGGGAATCCTATTC. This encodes CAWRRLAGILF.

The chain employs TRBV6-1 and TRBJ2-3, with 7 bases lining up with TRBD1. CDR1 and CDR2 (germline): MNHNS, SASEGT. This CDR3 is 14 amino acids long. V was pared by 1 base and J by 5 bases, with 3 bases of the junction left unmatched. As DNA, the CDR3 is TGTGCCAGCAGTGAAGGACAGGGTATAGATACGCAGTATTTT. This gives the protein CASSEGQGIDTQYF.

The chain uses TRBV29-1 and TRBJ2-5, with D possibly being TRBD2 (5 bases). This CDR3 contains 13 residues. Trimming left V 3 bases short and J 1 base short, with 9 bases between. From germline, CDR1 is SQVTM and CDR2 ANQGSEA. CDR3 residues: CSVDGGPQETQYF. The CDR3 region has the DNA TGCAGCGTTGATGGCGGGCCCCAAGAGACCCAGTACTTC.

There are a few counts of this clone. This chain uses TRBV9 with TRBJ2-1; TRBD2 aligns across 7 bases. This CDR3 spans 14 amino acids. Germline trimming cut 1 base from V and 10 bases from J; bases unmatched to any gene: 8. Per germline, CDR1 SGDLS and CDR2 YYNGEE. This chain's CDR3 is CASSVSRLADEQFF. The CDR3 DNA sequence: TGTGCCAGCAGCGTATCCAGACTAGCAGACGAGCAGTTCTTC. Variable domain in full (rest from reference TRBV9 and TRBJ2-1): DSGVTQTPKHLITATGQRVTLRCSPRSGDLSVYWYQQSLDQGLQFLIQYYNGEERAKGNILERFSAQQFPDLHSELNLSSLELGDSALYFCASSVSRLADEQFFGPGTRLTVL.

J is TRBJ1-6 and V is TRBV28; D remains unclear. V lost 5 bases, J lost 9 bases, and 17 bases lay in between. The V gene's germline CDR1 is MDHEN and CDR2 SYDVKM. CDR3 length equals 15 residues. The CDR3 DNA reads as TGTGCCAGCAGTCCCCACGGGATTTTGATTTCACCCCTCCACTTT. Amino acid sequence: CASSPHGILISPLHF.

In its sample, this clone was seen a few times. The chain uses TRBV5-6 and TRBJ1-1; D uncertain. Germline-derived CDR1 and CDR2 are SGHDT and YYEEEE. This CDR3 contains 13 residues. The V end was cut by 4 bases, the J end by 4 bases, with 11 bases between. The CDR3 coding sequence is TGTGCCAGCAGCCTACAAAGAGGCACTGAAGCTTTCTTT. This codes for CASSLQRGTEAFF.

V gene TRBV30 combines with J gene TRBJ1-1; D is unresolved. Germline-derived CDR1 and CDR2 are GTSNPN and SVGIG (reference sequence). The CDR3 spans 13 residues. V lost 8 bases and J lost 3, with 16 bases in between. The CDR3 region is CASRRGSDTEAFF. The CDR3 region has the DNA TGTGCCAGCCGTCGAGGTAGTGACACTGAAGCTTTCTTT.

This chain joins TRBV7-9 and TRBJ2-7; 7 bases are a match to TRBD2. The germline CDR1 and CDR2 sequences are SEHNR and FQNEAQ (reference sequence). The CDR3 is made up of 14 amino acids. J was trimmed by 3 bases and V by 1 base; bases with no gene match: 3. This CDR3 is CASSLGLADYEQYF. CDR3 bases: TGTGCCAGCAGCTTAGGTCTAGCGGACTACGAGCAGTACTTC.

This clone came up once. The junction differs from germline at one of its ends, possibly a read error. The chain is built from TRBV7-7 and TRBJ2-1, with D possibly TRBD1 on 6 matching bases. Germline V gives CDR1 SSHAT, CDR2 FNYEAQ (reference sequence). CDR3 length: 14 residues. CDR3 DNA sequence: TGTGCTAGCAGCCCCGGGACAAACACCAATGAGCAGTTCTTC. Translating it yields CASSPGTNTNEQFF.

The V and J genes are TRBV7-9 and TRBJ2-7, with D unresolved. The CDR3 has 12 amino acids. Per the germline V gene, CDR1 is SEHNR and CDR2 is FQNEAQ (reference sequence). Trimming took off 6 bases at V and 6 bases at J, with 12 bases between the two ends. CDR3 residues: CASSPPAAEQYF. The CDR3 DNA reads TGTGCCAGCAGTCCTCCCGCGGCCGAGCAGTACTTC.

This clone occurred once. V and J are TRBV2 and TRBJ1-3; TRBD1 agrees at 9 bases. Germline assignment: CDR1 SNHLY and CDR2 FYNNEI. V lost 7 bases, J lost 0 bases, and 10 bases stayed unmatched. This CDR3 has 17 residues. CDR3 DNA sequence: TGTGCCAGCATGAGGGACAGGGTTCTACTCTCTGGAAACACCATATATTTT. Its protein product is CASMRDRVLLSGNTIYF.